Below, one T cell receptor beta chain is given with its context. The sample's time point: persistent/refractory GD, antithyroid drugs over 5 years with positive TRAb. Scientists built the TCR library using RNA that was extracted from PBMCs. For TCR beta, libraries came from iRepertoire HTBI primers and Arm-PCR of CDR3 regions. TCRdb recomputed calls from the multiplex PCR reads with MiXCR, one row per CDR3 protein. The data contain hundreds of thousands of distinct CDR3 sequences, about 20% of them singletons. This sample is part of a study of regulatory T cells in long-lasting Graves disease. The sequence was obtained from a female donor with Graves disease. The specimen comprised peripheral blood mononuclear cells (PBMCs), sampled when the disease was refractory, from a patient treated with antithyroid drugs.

CDR3 sequence: CASSSQRLSEQYF. The CDR3 DNA follows: TGTGCCAGCAGCTCCCAGAGATTATCCGAGCAGTACTTC. The gene calls are TRBV7-3 and TRBJ2-7; D remains unclear. Germline loops: CDR1 SGHTA, CDR2 FQGTGA. The ends were cut back, 4 bases at V and 6 bases at J, with 13 bases in the middle. The CDR3 runs to 13 residues.